Shown below are 17 T cell receptor beta chains from a single sample sequenced in a study of regulatory T cells in long-lasting Graves disease. The time point is: newly diagnosed GD, antithyroid drugs for less than 3 months. RNA extracted from PBMCs served as the sequencing template. Construction of the TCR beta libraries employed iRepertoire HTBI primers in conjunction with Arm-PCR of CDR3 regions. TCRdb fed the multiplex PCR reads into MiXCR, producing one record per CDR3 protein. Of 400,000 to 550,000 distinct CDR3 sequences detected, 16% appear once; the ten largest clones hold 23%. These data were also reused for a study on T cells in Graves' hyperthyroidism and ophthalmopathy.

The starting material was peripheral blood mononuclear cells (PBMCs), obtained at new diagnosis, from a patient treated with antithyroid drugs. The receptors originated from a young woman with Graves disease.

This clonotype was counted a few times. This chain connects TRBV12-3 or TRBV12-4 to TRBJ2-1, with a possible D match to TRBD1 (5 bases). Trimming shortened V by 6 bases and J by 0 bases, and 12 bases separated the two germline ends. The CDR3 length is 15 residues. DNA of the CDR3: TGTGCCAGCAGCCAAGGACATCGCTCCTACAATGAGCAGTTCTTC. It specifies CASSQGHRSYNEQFF.

This clonotype was seen repeatedly, ten times or more. The chain combines TRBV6-1 with TRBJ2-1, with D uncertain. V dropped 4 bases and J dropped 9 bases, with 10 bases sitting between them. Germline-derived CDR1 and CDR2 are MNHNS and SASEGT. The CDR3 spans 12 residues. CDR3 region: CASSVRSGEQFF. DNA for the CDR3: TGTGCCAGCAGTGTTCGGTCGGGTGAGCAGTTCTTC.

This clonotype has ten or more counts. The J gene is TRBJ2-5, the V gene TRBV12-3 or TRBV12-4; D possibly corresponds to TRBD2 (5 bases). V was shortened by 0 bases and J by 3 bases, with 8 bases between the two germline ends. The CDR3 consists of 14 residues. The CDR3 here is CASSLASVEETQYF. The CDR3 region has the DNA TGTGCCAGCAGTTTAGCTAGCGTCGAAGAGACCCAGTACTTC.

This clonotype was seen many times. V is TRBV11-2 and J is TRBJ2-3, with 13 positions matching TRBD2. V trimming: 5 bases; J trimming: 0 bases; junction bases outside the gene matches: 11. The CDR3 has 19 residues. CDR1 and CDR2 from the germline V gene are SGHAT and FQNNGV. DNA of the CDR3: TGTGCCAGCAGCGGCCACCGGACTAGCGGGAGCGGAAGCACAGATACGCAGTATTTT. Translated, it gives CASSGHRTSGSGSTDTQYF.

On this clonotype itself: A much bigger clone sits one base away, suggesting this may be a read error. This chain links TRBV2 with TRBJ2-5; TRBD2 agrees at 11 bases. Matching the DNA end better, TRBJ2-1 makes the J call doubtful. CDR3 length: 14 amino acids. Germline V lookup: CDR1 SNHLY, CDR2 FYNNEI. This CDR3 is CASSTGTSGGTQFF. In nucleotides, the CDR3 is TGTGCCAGCAGTACCGGGACTAGCGGAGGGACCCAGTTCTTC.

The chain has TRBV12-3 or TRBV12-4 and TRBJ1-5; possible D gene TRBD1, 6 bases. With 6 bases removed from V and 6 bases from J, the gap between germline ends came to 18 bases. This CDR3 region has 15 residues. CDR3 in DNA: TGTGCCAGCAGAAAGGGGGGGGCAGTAAGTCAGCCCCAGCATTTT. Its translation: CASRKGGAVSQPQHF.

CDR3 in DNA: TGTGCCAGCAGGGGGGTAGCGGGAGAGCCCCAAGAGACCCAGTACTTC. Amino acid sequence: CASRGVAGEPQETQYF. V gene TRBV12-3 or TRBV12-4 combines with J gene TRBJ2-5; 9 bases fit TRBD2. The CDR3 is 16 residues long. V was pared by 6 bases and J by 1 base, with 9 bases of the junction left unmatched.

This clonotype was seen only a few times. The CDR3 spells CASSQDRSGLEQYF. The CDR3 bases are TGCGCCAGCAGCCAAGATAGGTCCGGTCTCGAGCAGTACTTC. The V gene is TRBV4-1, the J gene TRBJ2-7; D is unclear. Germline CDR1 is MGHRA and CDR2 is YSYEKL. CDR3 length: 14 residues. V was pared by 0 bases and J by 6 bases, with 12 bases between.

A few counts support this clonotype. The V call is TRBV2, the J call TRBJ2-6; D unclear. The length of the CDR3 is 15 residues. The germline V gene encodes CDR1 SNHLY and CDR2 FYNNEI. The ends were cut back, 5 bases at V and 2 bases at J, with 10 bases in the middle. The CDR3: CASSQDRPGANVLTF. CDR3 nucleotide sequence: TGTGCCAGCAGTCAGGACCGGCCTGGGGCCAACGTCCTGACTTTC.

The chain uses TRBV20-1 and TRBJ2-1, with D tentatively TRBD2 (6 bases). CDR1 and CDR2 from the germline V gene are DFQATT and SNEGSKA (reference sequence). The ends were cut back, 1 base at V and 4 bases at J, with 11 bases in the middle. The CDR3 spans 14 residues. In DNA, the CDR3 is TGCAGTGCTAGAGTACTAGCCGAATACAATGAGCAGTTCTTC. This translates into CSARVLAEYNEQFF.

This clonotype has a handful of counts. CDR3 in DNA: TGCGCCAGCAGCCCCCGACTAGCAGGCCAAGAGACCCAGTACTTC. Its translation: CASSPRLAGQETQYF. V is TRBV5-1 and J is TRBJ2-5; 7 bases align to TRBD2. This CDR3 spans 15 amino acids. V trimming: 4 bases; J trimming: 1 base; junction bases outside the gene matches: 7. Germline assignment: CDR1 SGHRS and CDR2 YFSETQ.

The CDR3 sequence is CSVWQTVTGNSPLHF. The CDR3 bases are TGCAGTGTTTGGCAGACAGTAACTGGGAATTCACCCCTCCACTTT. The rearrangement uses TRBV20-1 and TRBJ1-6; tentatively, D is TRBD1 (5 bases). V lost 7 bases and J 7 bases, leaving 20 bases between the germline ends. The germline CDR1 and CDR2 sequences are DFQATT and SNEGSKA (reference sequence). The CDR3 has 15 residues.

The chain combines TRBV28 with TRBJ2-7, with 14 bases lining up with TRBD2. The CDR3 contains 14 residues. Trimming took 6 bases from V and 6 from J; bases not matched to a gene: 4. The germline gives CDR1 MDHEN, CDR2 SYDVKM. CDR3 residues: CASRGTSGRSEQYF. The CDR3 region has the DNA TGTGCCAGCAGAGGGACTAGCGGGAGATCCGAGCAGTACTTC.

Of note for this clonotype: This likely traces to a read error, being one base from a far larger clone. V and J are TRBV11-2 and TRBJ1-1; no clear D. CDR1 is SGHAT, CDR2 FQNNGV, per germline. The CDR3 runs to 15 residues. Trimming removed 5 bases at V and 1 base at J, with 14 bases between. The CDR3 sequence: CASSQMGDGNTEAFF. CDR3 DNA sequence: TGTGCCAGCAGCCAAATGGGTGATGGGAACACTGAAGCTTTCTTT.

This rearrangement joins TRBV3-1 to TRBJ2-2; D might be TRBD1 (6 bases). Germline CDR1 LGHDT, CDR2 YNNKEL (reference sequence). The length of the CDR3 is 16 residues. Trimming stripped 2 bases from V and 3 bases from J, with 13 bases between. The CDR3 region is CASSQITGFDTGELFF. CDR3 sequence (DNA): TGTGCCAGCAGCCAAATAACAGGGTTCGACACCGGGGAGCTGTTTTTT.

The V call is TRBV14, the J call TRBJ2-1; TRBD2 matches 10 bases. Germline CDR1 reads SGHDN; CDR2 reads FVKESK. This CDR3 region has 15 residues. Trimming removed 4 bases from V and 8 bases from J; junction bases left unmatched: 8. The CDR3 nucleotides read TGTGCCAGCAGCCGCGGGGGACTAGCGTTGGATGAGCAGTTCTTC. Its translation: CASSRGGLALDEQFF.

This clonotype has a count of ten or more. V is TRBV9 and J is TRBJ2-1; D is perhaps TRBD2 (5 bases). Trimming removed 0 bases from V and 3 bases from J, with 13 bases in between. This CDR3 spans 16 amino acids. Looked up from germline, CDR1 is SGDLS and CDR2 is YYNGEE. This CDR3 is CASSVEGGDYYNEQFF. The CDR3 DNA sequence: TGTGCCAGCAGCGTAGAAGGAGGAGATTACTACAATGAGCAGTTCTTC.